These T cell receptor beta chains were read from a single sample in a study of blood T cell repertoires in COVID-19. The table came from immunoSEQ multiplex PCR; TCRdb's copy has only in-frame clones and leaves some out. The table shows under 300,000 clones, with about 88% occurring only once. Sequencing input: peripheral blood. These receptors all stem from a woman in her 70s with active or convalescent COVID-19. The conserved cysteine and the conserved F or W are not part of the CDR3 here. The D gene is left open where the match is weak.

d_call j_call cdr3_length v_call cdr3_aa
TRBD1 TRBJ1-1 12 TRBV5-1 ASTQQGAGTEAF
TRBD1 TRBJ2-7 12 TRBV6-5 ASSWGQGGHEQY
TRBD2 TRBJ2-5 11 TRBV18 ASSPGRVETQY
TRBD1 TRBJ1-1 12 TRBV10-3 AISPIGGQNEAF
NA TRBJ1-6 14 TRBV19 ASSSRPGGGNSPLH
TRBD2 TRBJ2-3 11 TRBV2 ASSELAGVTQY
NA TRBJ1-2 12 TRBV7-6 ASSKIPVAYGYT
NA TRBJ1-2 11 TRBV9 ASSVGAGRGYT
NA TRBJ1-1 11 TRBV6-5 ASSPNRGGKAF
TRBD1 TRBJ1-2 11 TRBV18 ASSPDRGVGYT
NA TRBJ1-1 10 TRBV29-1 SVEVANTEAF
TRBD2 TRBJ2-1 12 TRBV18 ASSDYSGVNEQF
TRBD1 TRBJ1-2 13 TRBV9 ASSESGGLSYGYT
TRBD1 TRBJ1-2 12 TRBV6-5 ASSFRTGLTGYT
NA TRBJ2-3 13 TRBV5-1 ASSARDSPPDTQY
NA TRBJ2-7 14 TRBV25-1 ASSEDPAGILDEQY
NA TRBJ1-2 12 TRBV21-1 ASSRGNGDYGYT
NA TRBJ1-2 13 TRBV6-1 ASSDPGLGRSGYT
NA TRBJ2-5 14 TRBV5-1 ASSRTSSAVRETQY
TRBD2 TRBJ2-5 11 TRBV12-3/TRBV12-4 ASSPSGGETQY
NA TRBJ1-1 11 TRBV14 ASSWAPNTEAF
NA TRBJ1-3 13 TRBV24-1 ATSDATGSGNTIY
NA TRBJ1-5 12 TRBV6-2/TRBV6-3 ASSPVQGGQPQH
TRBD1 TRBJ2-3 11 TRBV19 ATADRQADTQY